This is a list of T cell receptor beta chains from one sample in a study of cytomegalovirus exposure and HLA in healthy donors. Profiling relied on immunoSEQ multiplex PCR, and the TCRdb table lists in-frame clones only, not all of them. The repertoire holds about 200,000 clones, around 73% seen once, with approximately 3.9% in the top ten. The sample taken for sequencing was PBMCs. These TCRs come from a male donor in good health and CMV-seronegative. CDR3s leave out the opening cysteine and the closing phenylalanine or tryptophan. D genes are given only for firm matches. Expanded clones are given a class, and other clones once, few, many or no size at all.

J	D	V	size	CDR3
TRBJ1-1	.	TRBV7-9	.	SSSPGGGTEAF
TRBJ2-2	TRBD2	TRBV7-8	.	ASSLRAGPNTGELF
TRBJ1-2	.	TRBV7-8	.	ASSLVLEARGYT
TRBJ1-2	TRBD1	TRBV6-5	.	ASRAGTAPPRYT
TRBJ2-7	TRBD1	TRBV7-9	.	SSSSRTGYEQY
TRBJ2-7	.	TRBV27	.	ASSLQVLWTYEQY
TRBJ1-6	TRBD1	TRBV2	.	ASRRQGVNSPLH
TRBJ2-1	TRBD2	TRBV5-4	.	ASSRTSSDEQF
TRBJ2-1	.	TRBV9	.	ASSFGGRPTSYNEQF
TRBJ2-1	TRBD2	TRBV10-1	.	ASSDIRHQAGNQDEQF
TRBJ2-1	TRBD1	TRBV10-2	.	ASRTGVEYNEQF
TRBJ1-2	TRBD1	TRBV19	.	ASSTHSTGSYGYT
TRBJ2-3	.	TRBV15	.	ATSGSLTAADTQY
TRBJ2-3	.	TRBV6-5	.	ASTQGRTQY
TRBJ2-3	.	TRBV7-3	.	ASSLAGSTDTQY
TRBJ2-5	TRBD2	TRBV27	.	ASSLVAGGETQY
TRBJ2-7	TRBD2	TRBV2	.	ASSVVAGLPYEQY
TRBJ2-5	TRBD1	TRBV2	.	ASSKNRQGQSQETQY
TRBJ1-4	.	TRBV4-1	few	ASQYRAATNEKLF
TRBJ2-1	.	TRBV20-1	.	SAPAVNEQF
TRBJ2-7	.	TRBV5-4	.	ASSPPRGYEQY
TRBJ2-7	.	TRBV15	.	ATSRGEGYEQY
TRBJ2-1	.	TRBV7-3	.	ASSYGGRSSYNEQF
TRBJ1-1	.	TRBV5-1	.	ASSLGDLPNTEAF
TRBJ2-7	TRBD2	TRBV6-1	.	ASSAGGVAGSYEQY
TRBJ2-5	.	TRBV6-1	.	ASSWAGIETQY
TRBJ2-1	.	TRBV11-2	.	ASSLFRYNEQF
TRBJ1-1	.	TRBV6-5	.	ASIRQGNTEAF
TRBJ1-1	.	TRBV7-9	.	ASSSLGEGNTEAF
TRBJ2-3	.	TRBV5-8	.	ASRTISRGDTQY
.	.	TRBV7-2	.	ASSSSQGYYEQY
TRBJ2-4	.	TRBV27	.	ASSLLGGMGIQY
TRBJ2-7	TRBD1	TRBV6-6	.	ASSWDRISYEQH
TRBJ2-7	TRBD2	TRBV6-1	.	ASGWTSSYEQY
TRBJ2-5	.	TRBV25-1	.	ASSEREGHETQY
TRBJ1-2	TRBD1	TRBV5-6	.	ASSFGQGANGYT
TRBJ2-1	TRBD2	TRBV27	.	ASSFPGTSVPYNEQF
TRBJ2-6	.	TRBV29-1	.	SVGGKGSSGANVLT
TRBJ2-7	TRBD1	TRBV28	.	ASSTTGTGYYEQY
TRBJ2-5	.	TRBV10-1	.	ASILKELAESRHCLSGQETQY
TRBJ2-4	TRBD1	TRBV29-1	.	SALRGTGGIAKNIQY
TRBJ1-5	.	TRBV6-1	.	ASSGVTGGNQPQH
TRBJ2-7	.	TRBV27	once	ASITYGRSCSYEQY
TRBJ2-3	.	TRBV19	.	ASSMTPSGNTDTQY
TRBJ2-1	TRBD2	TRBV9	.	ASSVAGTSGRRNEQF
TRBJ2-7	TRBD2	TRBV11-1	.	ASSLSPSGTYEQY
TRBJ2-7	.	TRBV6-5	.	ASSYRGNSYEQY